What follows are 5 T cell receptor beta chains derived from one specimen sequenced in a study of OX40 agonist ivuxolimab in advanced cancers. TCRdb's table, derived via immunoSEQ multiplex PCR, lists solely in-frame clones and lacks some. The data show more than 50,000 clones, roughly 85% seen once. Sequencing used CD4+ or CD8+ T cells sorted from blood, obtained in a trial of the OX40 agonist ivuxolimab. The origin of the receptors is an adult with an advanced solid tumor such as melanoma, head and neck, liver or kidney cancer.

There are a few counts of this clone. This chain joins TRBV11-2 and TRBJ1-2; 7 bases match TRBD1. After removal of 5 bases from V and 3 bases from J, the junction contained 3 bases not matched to a gene. Germline-derived CDR1 and CDR2 are SGHAT and FQNNGV. There are 13 residues in the CDR3. CDR3 protein: CASSPDRDYGYTF. In nucleotides, the CDR3 is TGTGCCAGCAGCCCCGACAGGGACTATGGCTACACCTTC.

The rearrangement uses TRBV11-3 and TRBJ2-2, with 9 bases lining up with TRBD1. Germline V gene sequence: CDR1 SGHNT, CDR2 YENEEA. V shed 8 bases and J 7 bases; nucleotides not matched to a gene: 5. The CDR3 runs to 13 residues. CDR3 region: CASRTGGNGELFF. In nucleotides, the CDR3 is TGTGCCAGCCGTACAGGGGGCAACGGGGAGCTGTTTTTT.

The chain has TRBV12-5 and TRBJ2-1, with D maybe TRBD2 (6 bases). The ends were cut back, 0 bases at V and 5 bases at J, with 14 bases in the middle. This CDR3 is built from 16 residues. The germline V gene encodes CDR1 LGHNT and CDR2 FRNRAP. In nucleotides, the CDR3 is TGTGCTAGTGGTTTGGTATTAACGGGGAGGAACAATGAGCAGTTCTTC. Translation gives CASGLVLTGRNNEQFF. Based on the CDR3 plus reference TRBV12-5 and TRBJ2-1, the full variable domain is DARVTQTPRHKVTEMGQEVTMRCQPILGHNTVFWYRQTMMQGLELLAYFRNRAPLDDSGMPKDRFSAEMPDATLATLKIQPSEPRDSAVYFCASGLVLTGRNNEQFFGPGTRLTVL.

The V call is TRBV2, the J call TRBJ2-5; D uncertain. Trimming stripped 1 base from V and 2 bases from J, with 5 bases between. CDR1 is SNHLY, CDR2 FYNNEI, per germline. The CDR3 length is 13 residues. CDR3 sequence (DNA): TGTGCCAGCAGTGAAGGCCAGCAAGAGACCCAGTACTTC. Its translation: CASSEGQQETQYF.

V and J are TRBV6-5 and TRBJ1-5; TRBD1 is a possible D gene (5 bases). This CDR3 has 14 residues. Per the germline V gene, CDR1 is MNHEY and CDR2 is SVGAGI. Trimming removed 2 bases from V and 2 bases from J, with 7 bases in between. CDR3 nucleotides: TGTGCCAGCAGTTACGCCAGGGGCAATCAGCCCCAGCATTTT. Protein: CASSYARGNQPQHF.